Detailed here is one TCR beta chain. Its cognate antigen is unknown. This sample was taken from a study of cytomegalovirus exposure and HLA in healthy donors. J lost 7 bases, V lost 6 bases, and 14 bases had no gene match. Germline CDR1 SNHLY, CDR2 FYNNEI. This CDR3 is built from 15 residues. 13 Jbeta primers and 60 Vbeta primers were used for the PCR. Libraries were prepared by immunoSEQ multiplex PCR; TCRdb keeps only in-frame clonotypes and omits some of them. The repertoire holds 150,000 to 200,000 clones, with roughly 80% as singletons. General study findings and limits: 150 to 200 TCR beta chains were listed as cytomegalovirus-associated. 87-base-pair reads could not separate some V segments, including TRBV6-2 and TRBV6-3. The records held CMV serostatus as the only immune exposure information.

The receptor comes from a male donor in good health and CMV-seronegative. The chain has TRBV2 and TRBJ1-1; 7 nucleotides line up with TRBD1. Sequencing input: PBMCs. Here the CDR3 DNA reads TGTGCCAGCAGGGGAAGCTTAGGGGGCAATAATGAAGCTTTCTTT. Translating gives CASRGSLGGNNEAFF.